This TCR beta chain came from a study of vaccination and CD4 T cells after COVID-19. This clonotype occurred a few times. Antigen specificity is unknown. Deletions cut 0 bases from V and 6 bases from J, with 15 bases between. Germline V lookup: CDR1 MNHEY, CDR2 SVGAGI. The CDR3 extends over 16 amino acids. The sample's treatment: approximately 9-day PBMC culture with coronavirus spike peptide pools or control peptides (ViraFEST assay). ViraFEST used peptide pools to expand antigen-specific T cells, then sequenced TCRs. Cultures used roughly 2.1 million PBMCs per well, around 11 IU/ml IL-2 and approximately 9 ug/ml peptides. The Oncomine TCR Beta short-read assay was applied to DNA of cultured CD4+ T cells. TCRdb passed the PCR reads through MiXCR, listing each CDR3 protein once. The table has around 13,000 distinct CDR3 sequences, about 50% seen once.

The clonotype comes from a human donor who had recovered from COVID-19. Material: CD4+ T cells from blood, cultured in vitro, obtained before SARS-CoV-2 vaccination. V usage is TRBV6-5 and J usage is TRBJ2-1; no definite D call. CDR3 amino acids: CASSYSPPGRFNEQFF. As DNA, the CDR3 is TGTGCCAGCAGTTACTCACCACCCGGACGGTTCAATGAGCAGTTCTTC.